Below, 9 T cell receptor beta chains from the same sample are listed, as sequenced in a study of early T cells in non-severe SARS-CoV-2 infection. MiXCR, applied by TCRdb to the 5' RACE reads, yields one record per CDR3 protein. The sample includes around 84,000 distinct CDR3 sequences, 9% to 14% of them seen just once. The sample taken for sequencing was whole blood. These receptors originate from an adult who was a healthcare worker with PCR-confirmed SARS-CoV-2 infection or an uninfected control (not recorded which).

For the CDR3, the DNA is TGCGCCAGCAGCTTGGCCTCTAGCGGGGCGAACAATGAGCAGTTCTTC. Protein: CASSLASSGANNEQFF. The chain employs TRBV5-1 and TRBJ2-1; 9 bases match TRBD2. The V and J ends lost 0 bases and 5 bases, in that order; junction bases with no gene match: 6. Germline V lookup: CDR1 SGHRS, CDR2 YFSETQ. The CDR3 has 16 residues.

The chain has TRBV20-1 and TRBJ2-1; 11 bases fit TRBD2. J was trimmed by 6 bases and V by 2 bases; bases with no gene match: 3. CDR1 is DFQATT, CDR2 SNEGSKA, per germline (reference sequence). The CDR3 is 14 amino acids. The chain's CDR3 is CSARSSGRGNEQFF. For the CDR3, the DNA is TGCAGTGCTAGAAGTAGCGGGAGGGGCAATGAGCAGTTCTTC.

Many counts were recorded for this clonotype. This chain connects TRBV5-1 to TRBJ2-1; tentative D call: TRBD2 (6 bases). The CDR3 is made up of 13 amino acids. The germline V gene encodes CDR1 SGHRS and CDR2 YFSETQ. Trimming removed 0 bases from V and 9 bases from J, with 10 bases in between. The CDR3 sequence: CASSLVSAGEQFF. The CDR3 coding sequence is TGCGCCAGCAGCTTGGTGTCAGCGGGTGAGCAGTTCTTC.

This clonotype has a handful of counts. The gene calls are TRBV9 and TRBJ1-1; 7 nucleotides align to TRBD1. Germline V gives CDR1 SGDLS, CDR2 YYNGEE. This CDR3 spans 15 amino acids. Trimming at V came to 0 bases and at J to 4 bases, leaving 6 bases not matched to a gene. CDR3 sequence reads: CASSVATGAATEAFF. The CDR3 DNA sequence: TGTGCCAGCAGCGTAGCTACAGGGGCAGCCACTGAAGCTTTCTTT.

A few counts support this clonotype. CDR3 in amino acids: CSAYRGTEAFF. The DNA for the CDR3 is TGCAGTGCTTACCGGGGCACTGAAGCTTTCTTT. V and J are TRBV20-1 and TRBJ1-1; D remains ambiguous. Per germline, CDR1 DFQATT and CDR2 SNEGSKA (reference sequence). The CDR3 is 11 residues long. Trimming shortened V by 5 bases and J by 4 bases, and 8 bases separated the two germline ends.

This clonotype turned up a few times. The V call is TRBV12-3 or TRBV12-4, the J call TRBJ2-1, with 10 nucleotides matching TRBD1. V trimming: 4 bases; J trimming: 9 bases; junction bases outside the gene matches: 18. This CDR3 contains 18 residues. The CDR3 loop is CASSSSPPGQGGFREQFF. CDR3 DNA sequence: TGTGCCAGCAGTTCATCCCCCCCAGGACAGGGGGGATTTCGTGAGCAGTTCTTC.

J is TRBJ1-6 and V is TRBV7-9; no firm D call. Trimming pared 5 bases from V and 10 bases from J, leaving 15 bases between. The germline V gene has CDR1 SEHNR and CDR2 FQNEAQ (reference sequence). The CDR3 loop spans 14 amino acids. This CDR3 reads CASSIRLGGSPLHF. CDR3 in DNA: TGTGCCAGCAGCATCCGCCTCGGCGGGTCACCCCTCCACTTT.

The V gene is TRBV12-3 or TRBV12-4, the J gene TRBJ2-7, with 14 bases identical to TRBD2. The length of the CDR3 is 16 residues. The V gene end was trimmed by 6 bases and the J gene end by 1 base; junction bases not matched to a gene: 5. CDR3 sequence: CASSGTSGGRSYEQYF. The CDR3 region has the DNA TGTGCCAGCAGCGGGACTAGCGGGGGCCGATCCTACGAGCAGTACTTC.

The V call is TRBV10-3, the J call TRBJ1-2; D remains unclear. Trimming left V 7 bases short and J 2 bases short, with 11 bases between. CDR3 length: 13 residues. Germline CDR1 reads ENHRY; CDR2 reads SYGVKD. The CDR3 DNA reads as TGTGCCATCACCTTGGACGGCAACTATGGCTACACCTTC. Translated, it gives CAITLDGNYGYTF.